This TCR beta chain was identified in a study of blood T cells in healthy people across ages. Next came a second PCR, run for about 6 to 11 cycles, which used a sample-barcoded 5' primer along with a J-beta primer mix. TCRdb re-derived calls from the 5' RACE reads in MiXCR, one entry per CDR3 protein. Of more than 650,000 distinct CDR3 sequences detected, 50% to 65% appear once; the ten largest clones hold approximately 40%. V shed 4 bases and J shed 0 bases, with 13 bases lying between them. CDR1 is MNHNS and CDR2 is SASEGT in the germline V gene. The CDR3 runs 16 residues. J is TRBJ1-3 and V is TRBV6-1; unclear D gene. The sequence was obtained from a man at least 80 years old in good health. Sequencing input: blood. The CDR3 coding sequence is TGTGCCAGCAGTGGGAGAGTTGGATCCTCTGGAAACACCATATATTTT. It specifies CASSGRVGSSGNTIYF.